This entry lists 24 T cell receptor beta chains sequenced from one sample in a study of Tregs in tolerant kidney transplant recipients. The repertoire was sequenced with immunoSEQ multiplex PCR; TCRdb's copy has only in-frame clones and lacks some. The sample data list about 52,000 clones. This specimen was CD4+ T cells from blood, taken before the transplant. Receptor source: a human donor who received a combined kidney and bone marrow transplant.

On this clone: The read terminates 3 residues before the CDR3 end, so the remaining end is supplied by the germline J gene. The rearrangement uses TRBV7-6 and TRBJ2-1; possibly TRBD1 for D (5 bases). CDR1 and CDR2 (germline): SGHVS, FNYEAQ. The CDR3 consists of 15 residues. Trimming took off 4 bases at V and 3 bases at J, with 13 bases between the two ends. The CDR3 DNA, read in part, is TGTGCCAGCAGCTACGGACAATCCGGCTACAATGAG. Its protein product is CASSYGQSGYNE. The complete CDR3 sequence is CASSYGQSGYNEQFF.

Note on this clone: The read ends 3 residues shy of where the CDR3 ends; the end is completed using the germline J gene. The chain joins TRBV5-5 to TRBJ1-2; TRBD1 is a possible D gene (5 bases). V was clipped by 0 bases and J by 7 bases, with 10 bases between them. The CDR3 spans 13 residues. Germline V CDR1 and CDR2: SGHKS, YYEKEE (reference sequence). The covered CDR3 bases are TGTGCCAGCAGCTTGGACAGGCATCGTGGC. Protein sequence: CASSLDRHRG. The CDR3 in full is CASSLDRHRGYTF.

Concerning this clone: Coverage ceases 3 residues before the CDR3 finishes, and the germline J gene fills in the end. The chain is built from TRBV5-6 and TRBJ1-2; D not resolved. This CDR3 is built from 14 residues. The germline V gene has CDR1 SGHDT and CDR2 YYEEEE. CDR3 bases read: TGTGCCAGCAGCTCGCGGATGTTCTACGCGGGC. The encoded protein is CASSSRMFYAG. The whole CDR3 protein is CASSSRMFYAGYTF.

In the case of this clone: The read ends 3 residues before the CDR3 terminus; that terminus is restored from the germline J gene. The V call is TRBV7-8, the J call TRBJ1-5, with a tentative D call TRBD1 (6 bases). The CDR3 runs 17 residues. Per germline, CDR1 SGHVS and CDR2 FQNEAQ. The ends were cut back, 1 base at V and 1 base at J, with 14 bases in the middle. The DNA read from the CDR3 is TGTGCCAGCAGCTTAGAAGGGGGAGGGAGAAGCAATCAGCCC. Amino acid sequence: CASSLEGGGRSNQP. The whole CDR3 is CASSLEGGGRSNQPQHF.

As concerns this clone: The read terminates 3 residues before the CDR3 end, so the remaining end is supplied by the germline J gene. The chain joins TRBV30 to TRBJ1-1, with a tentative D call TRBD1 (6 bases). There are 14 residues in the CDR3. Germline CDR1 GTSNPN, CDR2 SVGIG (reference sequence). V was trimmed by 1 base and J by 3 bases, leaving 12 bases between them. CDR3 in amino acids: CAWSARGRDTEAFF. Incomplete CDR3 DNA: TGTGCCTGGAGTGCCAGGGGAAGGGACACTGAA. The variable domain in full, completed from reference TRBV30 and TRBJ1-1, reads SQTIHQWPATLVQPVGSPLSLECTVEGTSNPNLYWYRQAAGRGLQLLFYSVGIGQISSEVPQNLSASRPQDRQFILSSKKLLLSDSGFYLCAWSARGRDTEAFFGQGTRLTVV.

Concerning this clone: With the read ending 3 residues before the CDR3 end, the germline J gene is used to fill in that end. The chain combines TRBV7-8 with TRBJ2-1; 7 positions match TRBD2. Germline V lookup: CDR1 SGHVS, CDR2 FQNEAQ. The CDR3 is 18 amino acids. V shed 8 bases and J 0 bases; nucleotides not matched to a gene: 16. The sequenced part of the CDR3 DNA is TGTGCCAGCGGGCTGGCGGGAGCAGCCCTCACCTCCTACAATGAG. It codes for CASGLAGAALTSYNE. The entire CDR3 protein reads CASGLAGAALTSYNEQFF. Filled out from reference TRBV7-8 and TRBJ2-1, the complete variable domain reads GAGVSQSPRYKVAKRGQDVALRCDPISGHVSLFWYQQALGQGPEFLTYFQNEAQLDKSGLPSDRFFAERPEGSVSTLKIQRTQQEDSAVYLCASGLAGAALTSYNEQFFGPGTRLTVL.

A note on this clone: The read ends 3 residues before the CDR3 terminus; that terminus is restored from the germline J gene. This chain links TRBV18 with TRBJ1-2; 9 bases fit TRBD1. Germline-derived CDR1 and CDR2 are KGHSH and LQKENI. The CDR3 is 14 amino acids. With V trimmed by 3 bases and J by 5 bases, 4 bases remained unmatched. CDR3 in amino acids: CASSPPGTGYGYTF. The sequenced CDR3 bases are TGTGCCAGCTCACCTCCCGGGACAGGGTATGGC.

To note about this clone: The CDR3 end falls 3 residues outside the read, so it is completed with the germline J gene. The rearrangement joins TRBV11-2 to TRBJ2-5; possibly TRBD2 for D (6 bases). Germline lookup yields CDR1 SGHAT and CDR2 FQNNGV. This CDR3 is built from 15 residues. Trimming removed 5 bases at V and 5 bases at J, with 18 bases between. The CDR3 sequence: CASSRTTAGGETQYF. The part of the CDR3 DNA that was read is TGTGCCAGCAGCCGAACCACCGCCGGGGGTGAGACC. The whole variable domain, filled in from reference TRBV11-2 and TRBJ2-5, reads EAGVAQSPRYKIIEKRQSVAFWCNPISGHATLYWYQQILGQGPKLLIQFQNNGVVDDSQLPKDRFSAERLKGVDSTLKIQPAKLEDSAVYLCASSRTTAGGETQYFGPGTRLLVL.

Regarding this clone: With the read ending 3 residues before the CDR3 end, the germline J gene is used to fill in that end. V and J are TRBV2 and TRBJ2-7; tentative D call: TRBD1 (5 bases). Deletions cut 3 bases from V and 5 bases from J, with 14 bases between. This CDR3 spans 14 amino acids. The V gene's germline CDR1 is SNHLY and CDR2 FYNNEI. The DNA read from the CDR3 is TGTGCCAGCAGTGAGCAAGGGGCGTTCGACGAG. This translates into CASSEQGAFDE. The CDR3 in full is CASSEQGAFDEQYF.

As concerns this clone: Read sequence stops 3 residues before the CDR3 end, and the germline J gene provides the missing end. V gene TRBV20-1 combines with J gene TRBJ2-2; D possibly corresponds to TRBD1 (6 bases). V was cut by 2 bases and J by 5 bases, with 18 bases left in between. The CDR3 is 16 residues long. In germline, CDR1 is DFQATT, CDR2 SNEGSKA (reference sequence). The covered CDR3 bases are TGCAGTGCTAGAAACCGACAGGCCGGAGGAACCGGGGAG. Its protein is CSARNRQAGGTGE. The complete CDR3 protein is CSARNRQAGGTGELFF.

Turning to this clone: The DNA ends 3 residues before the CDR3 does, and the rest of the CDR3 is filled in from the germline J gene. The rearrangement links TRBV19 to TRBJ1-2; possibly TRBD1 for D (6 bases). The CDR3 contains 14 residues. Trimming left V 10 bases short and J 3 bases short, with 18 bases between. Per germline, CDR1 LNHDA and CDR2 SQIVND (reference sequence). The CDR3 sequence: CATRTGISDYGYTF. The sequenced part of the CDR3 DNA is TGTGCCACCCGAACAGGGATTAGTGACTATGGC.

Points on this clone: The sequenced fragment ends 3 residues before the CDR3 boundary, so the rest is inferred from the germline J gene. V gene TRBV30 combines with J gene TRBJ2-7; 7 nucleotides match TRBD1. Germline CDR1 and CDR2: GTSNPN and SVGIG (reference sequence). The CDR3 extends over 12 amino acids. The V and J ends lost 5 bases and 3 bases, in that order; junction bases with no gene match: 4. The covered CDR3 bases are TGTGCCTGGGACAGGGTTCACTACGAG. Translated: CAWDRVHYE. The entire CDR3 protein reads CAWDRVHYEQYF. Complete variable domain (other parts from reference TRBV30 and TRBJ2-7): SQTIHQWPATLVQPVGSPLSLECTVEGTSNPNLYWYRQAAGRGLQLLFYSVGIGQISSEVPQNLSASRPQDRQFILSSKKLLLSDSGFYLCAWDRVHYEQYFGPGTRLTVT.

Partial CDR3 DNA: TGCAGTGCTACCTCCCGGACGGGGAACTACGAG. Protein product: CSATSRTGNYE. The full CDR3 protein reads CSATSRTGNYEQYF. V usage is TRBV20-1 and J usage is TRBJ2-7; D perhaps matches TRBD2 (5 bases). The sequence runs out 3 residues before the end of the CDR3; the remainder is reconstructed from the germline J gene. V was clipped by 4 bases and J by 3 bases, with 16 bases between them. CDR1 and CDR2 (germline): DFQATT, SNEGSKA (reference sequence). The CDR3 spans 14 residues.

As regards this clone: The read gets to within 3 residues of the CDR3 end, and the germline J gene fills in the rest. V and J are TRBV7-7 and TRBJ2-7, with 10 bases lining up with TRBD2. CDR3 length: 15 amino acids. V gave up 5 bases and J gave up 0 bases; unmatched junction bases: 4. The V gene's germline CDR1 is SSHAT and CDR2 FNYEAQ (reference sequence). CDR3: CASSPGLAVSYEQYF. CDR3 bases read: TGTGCCAGCAGCCCCGGACTAGCGGTCTCCTACGAG.

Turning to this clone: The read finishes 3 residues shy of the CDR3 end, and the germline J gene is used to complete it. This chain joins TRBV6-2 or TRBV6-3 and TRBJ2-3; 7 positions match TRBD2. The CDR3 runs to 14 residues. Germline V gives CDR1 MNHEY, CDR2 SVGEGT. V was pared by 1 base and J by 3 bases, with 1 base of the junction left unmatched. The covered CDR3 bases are TGTGCCAGCAGTTACTTTAGCGGGACAGATACG. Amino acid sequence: CASSYFSGTDT. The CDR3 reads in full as CASSYFSGTDTQYF.

This CDR3 is CASSLAISGLRRVGGELFF. CDR3 bases read: TGCGCCAGCAGCTTGGCGATTTCAGGCCTTCGGAGGGTAGGCGGGGAG. This chain uses TRBV5-1 with TRBJ2-2; tentative D call: TRBD2 (6 bases). The read ends 3 residues early relative to the CDR3; the germline J gene fills the gap. Per germline, CDR1 SGHRS and CDR2 YFSETQ. CDR3 length equals 19 residues. Trimming removed 0 bases from V and 7 bases from J, with 25 bases in between.

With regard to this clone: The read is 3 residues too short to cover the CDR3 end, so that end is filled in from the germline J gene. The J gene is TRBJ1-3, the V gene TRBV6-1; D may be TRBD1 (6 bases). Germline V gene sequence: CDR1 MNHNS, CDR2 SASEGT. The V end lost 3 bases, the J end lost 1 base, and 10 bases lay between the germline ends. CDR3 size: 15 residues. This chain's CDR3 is CASSERGSSGNTIYF. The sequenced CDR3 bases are TGTGCCAGCAGTGAGAGGGGGAGTTCTGGAAACACC.

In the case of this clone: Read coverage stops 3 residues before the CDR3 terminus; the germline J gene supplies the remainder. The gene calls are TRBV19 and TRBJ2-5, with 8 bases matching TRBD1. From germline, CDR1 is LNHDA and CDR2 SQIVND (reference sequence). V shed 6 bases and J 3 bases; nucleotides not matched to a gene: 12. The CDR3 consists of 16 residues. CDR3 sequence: CASSLLGQAMKETQYF. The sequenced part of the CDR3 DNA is TGTGCCAGTAGCCTCTTGGGACAGGCAATGAAAGAGACC.

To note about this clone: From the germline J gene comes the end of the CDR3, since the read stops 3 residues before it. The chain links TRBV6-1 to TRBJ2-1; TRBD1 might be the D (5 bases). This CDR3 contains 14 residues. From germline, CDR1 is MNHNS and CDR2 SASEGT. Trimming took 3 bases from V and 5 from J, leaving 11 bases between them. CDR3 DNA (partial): TGTGCCAGCAGTGATAACAGGTTAAACAATGAG. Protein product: CASSDNRLNNE. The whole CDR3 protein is CASSDNRLNNEQFF.

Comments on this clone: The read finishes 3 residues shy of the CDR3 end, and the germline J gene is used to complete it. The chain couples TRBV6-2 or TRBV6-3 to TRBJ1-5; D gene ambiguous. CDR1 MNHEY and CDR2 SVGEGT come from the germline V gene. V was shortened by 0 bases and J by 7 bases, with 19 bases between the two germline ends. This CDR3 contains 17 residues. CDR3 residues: CASSYSIKSDLGQPQHF. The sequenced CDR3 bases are TGTGCCAGCAGTTACTCGATCAAGAGTGATCTCGGGCAGCCC.

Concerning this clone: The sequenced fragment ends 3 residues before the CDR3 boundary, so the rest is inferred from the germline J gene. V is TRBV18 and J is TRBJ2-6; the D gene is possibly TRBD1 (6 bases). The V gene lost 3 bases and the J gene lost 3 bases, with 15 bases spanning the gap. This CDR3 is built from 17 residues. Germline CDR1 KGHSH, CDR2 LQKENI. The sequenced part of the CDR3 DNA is TGTGCCAGCTCACCGCGCAGGGGTGGTGTTGGGGCCAACGTC. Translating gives CASSPRRGGVGANV. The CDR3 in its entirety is CASSPRRGGVGANVLTF.

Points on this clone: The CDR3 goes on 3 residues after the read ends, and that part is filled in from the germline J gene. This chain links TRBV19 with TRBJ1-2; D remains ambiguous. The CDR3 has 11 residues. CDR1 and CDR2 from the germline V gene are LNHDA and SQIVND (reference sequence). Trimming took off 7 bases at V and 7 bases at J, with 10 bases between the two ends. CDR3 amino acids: CASTLNSGYTF. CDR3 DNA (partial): TGTGCCAGTACCCTGAATAGTGGC.

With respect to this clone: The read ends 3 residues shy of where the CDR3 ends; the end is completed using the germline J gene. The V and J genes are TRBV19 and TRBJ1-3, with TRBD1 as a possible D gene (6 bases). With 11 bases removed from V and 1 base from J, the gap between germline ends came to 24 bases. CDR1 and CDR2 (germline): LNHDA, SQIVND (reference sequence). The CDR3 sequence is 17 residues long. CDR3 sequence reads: CAPEWRGHITSGNTIYF. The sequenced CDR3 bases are TGTGCCCCAGAGTGGAGGGGACACATAACTTCTGGAAACACC.

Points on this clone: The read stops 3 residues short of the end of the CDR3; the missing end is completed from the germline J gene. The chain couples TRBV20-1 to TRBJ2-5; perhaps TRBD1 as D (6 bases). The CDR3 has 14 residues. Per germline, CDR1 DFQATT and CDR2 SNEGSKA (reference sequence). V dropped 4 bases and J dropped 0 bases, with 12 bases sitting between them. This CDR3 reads CSAMGARYQETQYF. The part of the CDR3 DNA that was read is TGCAGTGCTATGGGGGCTAGGTACCAAGAGACC.